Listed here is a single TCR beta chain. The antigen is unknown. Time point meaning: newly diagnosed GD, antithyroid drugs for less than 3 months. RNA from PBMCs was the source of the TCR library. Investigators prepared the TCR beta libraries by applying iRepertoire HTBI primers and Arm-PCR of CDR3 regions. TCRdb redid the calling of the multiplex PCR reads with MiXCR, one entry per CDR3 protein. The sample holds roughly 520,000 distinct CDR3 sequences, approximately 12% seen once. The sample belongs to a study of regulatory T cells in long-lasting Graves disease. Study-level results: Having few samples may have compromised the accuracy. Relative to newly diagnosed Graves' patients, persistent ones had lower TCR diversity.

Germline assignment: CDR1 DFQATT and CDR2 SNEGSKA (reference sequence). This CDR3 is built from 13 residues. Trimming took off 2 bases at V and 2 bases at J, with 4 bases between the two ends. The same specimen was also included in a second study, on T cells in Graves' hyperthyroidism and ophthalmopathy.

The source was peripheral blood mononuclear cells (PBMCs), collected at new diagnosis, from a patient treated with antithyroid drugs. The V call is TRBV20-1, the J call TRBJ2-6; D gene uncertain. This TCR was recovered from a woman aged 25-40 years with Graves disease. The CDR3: CSARQAGANVLTF. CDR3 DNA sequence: TGCAGTGCTAGACAAGCTGGGGCCAACGTCCTGACTTTC.